The rows below give T cell receptor beta chains drawn from one sample of a study of cytomegalovirus exposure and HLA in healthy donors. Only in-frame clones appear in the TCRdb table, and some are missing; sequencing was by immunoSEQ multiplex PCR. The sample shows 190,000 or so clones, 75% to 90% of them seen only once. The sequencing sample was made of PBMCs. The receptors stem from a boy aged 10-17 years in good health and CMV-seronegative. Each CDR3 is given with its conserved first and last residue. A D gene is named only where the DNA matches it firmly. Not every row has a clone size; where given, it reads once, few, many or a size class.

j_call v_call clone_size d_call cdr3_nt cdr3_aa
TRBJ2-2 TRBV14 NA NA TGTGCCAGCAGCCCCGGGGGAGGTAGAAGATTTAACACCGGGGAGCTGTTTTTT CASSPGGGRRFNTGELFF
TRBJ1-2 TRBV25-1 NA TRBD1 TGTGCCAGCAGTGAACCGGGGACAGGGAGGAGGGATGGCTACACCTTC CASSEPGTGRRDGYTF
TRBJ1-2 TRBV11-3 NA TRBD1 TGTGCCAGCAGCTCCCCAGGGGGTGGCTATGGCTACACCTTC CASSSPGGGYGYTF
TRBJ1-2 TRBV9 NA NA TGTGCCAGCAGCGTAGCGGCAGGGGATGGCTACACCTTC CASSVAAGDGYTF
TRBJ2-3 TRBV14 NA TRBD1 TGTGCCAGCAGCCAGTGGGGACAGGGCACAGATACGCAGTATTTT CASSQWGQGTDTQYF
TRBJ2-7 TRBV6-1 few NA TGTGCCAGCAGTGAACTAGGAGGCATCCGAATCTACGAGCAGTACTTC CASSELGGIRIYEQYF
TRBJ1-2 TRBV5-6 NA TRBD1 TGTGCCAGCAGAAAAGGACAGGGACGAGAGGGAGACTATGGCTACACCTTC CASRKGQGREGDYGYTF
TRBJ2-3 TRBV5-1 NA TRBD2 TGCGCCAGCAGCTTAGGGGTAGCGGGGGGAATGCAGTATTTT CASSLGVAGGMQYF
TRBJ2-1 TRBV2 few NA TGTGCCAGCACCCCCGGTGTCCGCTCCTACAATGAGCAGTTCTTC CASTPGVRSYNEQFF
TRBJ2-3 TRBV4-2 NA TRBD2 TGTGCCAGCAGCCCGCGCCTAGCGGGGGCCGGAGATACGCAGTATTTT CASSPRLAGAGDTQYF
TRBJ2-2 TRBV2 NA TRBD2 TGTGCCAGCAGTGGGGTGGGCGGGAGCTACACCGGGGAGCTGTTTTTT CASSGVGGSYTGELFF
TRBJ1-1 TRBV21-1 NA NA TGTGCCAGCAGCAAAGACAGGGGGCGCACTGAAGCTTTCTTT CASSKDRGRTEAFF
TRBJ1-1 TRBV19 NA NA TGTGCCAGTACTCCCGACGACAGATATCACACTGAAGCTTTCTTT CASTPDDRYHTEAFF
TRBJ2-1 TRBV13 NA TRBD2 TGTGCCAGCAGCTTGGGACGGGGGGGCTCGGATGAGCAGTTCTTC CASSLGRGGSDEQFF
TRBJ1-1 TRBV29-1 NA TRBD1 TGCAGCGTCAGGCTAGACAGGGCGGCGAGTGAAGCTTTCTTT CSVRLDRAASEAFF
TRBJ2-1 TRBV7-2 NA NA TGTGCCAGCAGCACAGGGACCGAATCGGATAAAGAGCAGTTCTTC CASSTGTESDKEQFF
TRBJ1-5 TRBV4-2 NA TRBD1 TGTGCCAGCAGCCATGCCGGGACAGGGCGAAATCAGCCCCAGCATTTT CASSHAGTGRNQPQHF
TRBJ2-7 TRBV5-1 NA NA TGCGCCAGCAGCTTGGAACTCGGTCCATACGAGCAGTACTTC CASSLELGPYEQYF
TRBJ1-2 TRBV5-5 NA TRBD1 TGTGCCAGCAGTTACGACAGGGCGCCTGGCTATGGCTACACCTTC CASSYDRAPGYGYTF
TRBJ2-1 TRBV25-1 NA NA TGTGCCAGCAGTGAATATTTTATGGGGGGTTCTGGCAATGAGCAGTTCTTC CASSEYFMGGSGNEQFF
TRBJ2-3 TRBV18 few TRBD1 TGTGCCAGCTCACCACGGGACAGGGCAACAGATACGCAGTATTTT CASSPRDRATDTQYF
TRBJ2-7 TRBV5-1 NA NA TGCGCCAGCAGCTTTACGCAGGGGGGCTACGAGCAGTACTTC CASSFTQGGYEQYF